Sequencing of this T cell receptor (beta chain) was carried out in a study of T cell clonotyping in hematopoietic cell transplantation. The table came from immunoSEQ multiplex PCR; TCRdb's copy has only in-frame clones and leaves some out. The sample has 35,000 to 45,000 clones, roughly 94% seen once. General study results and limits: CD4 and CD8 repertoire contributions could not be separated without sorting. Graft donor and pretransplant recipient Inverse Simpson Index values predicted broader posttransplant TCR diversity.

As regards this clone: The antigen is not known.

Trimming cost V 0 bases and J 8 bases, with 14 bases left between them. Germline CDR1 is SGHRS and CDR2 is YFSETQ. The CDR3 covers 14 residues. What was sequenced was peripheral blood mononuclear cells. The chain has TRBV5-1 and TRBJ1-2, with D possibly TRBD1 on 5 matching bases. This clonotype was sampled from a woman in her forties or fifties in good health. Some clones in this sample may be carry-over from other donors' samples. The CDR3 protein is CASSLAGTPSGYTF. CDR3 DNA: TGCGCCAGCAGCTTGGCCGGGACCCCCAGCGGCTACACCTTC.